Listed here is a single TCR beta chain. Its antigen is currently unknown. Repertoires were generated with immunoSEQ multiplex PCR, while TCRdb's copy carries only in-frame clones and drops some. The top ten hold about 16% of the sample, which has more than 200,000 clones, 70% seen once. This specimen comes from a study of cytotoxic CD8 clonotypes in ibrutinib-treated CLL. On the study more broadly: Response samples were taken after a median about twelve months of treatment, range 6 to 36.

The study, taken as a whole, reports: Clonality increased with ibrutinib response but returned toward baseline at progression.

The CDR3 sequence is 15 residues long. Between the trimmed V and J ends, which lost 7 bases and 6 bases, there was a span of 18 bases. The germline CDR1 and CDR2 sequences are MNHEY and SMNVEV (reference sequence). Material: PBMCs, obtained after 24 months of ibrutinib treatment. The TCR originated in a human donor with chronic lymphocytic leukemia. The V call is TRBV27, the J call TRBJ1-4; the D gene is possibly TRBD1 (6 bases). CDR3 coding DNA: TGTGCCAGCACCCCACAGGGTCTTGTTCATGAAAAACTGTTTTTT. The encoded protein is CASTPQGLVHEKLFF.